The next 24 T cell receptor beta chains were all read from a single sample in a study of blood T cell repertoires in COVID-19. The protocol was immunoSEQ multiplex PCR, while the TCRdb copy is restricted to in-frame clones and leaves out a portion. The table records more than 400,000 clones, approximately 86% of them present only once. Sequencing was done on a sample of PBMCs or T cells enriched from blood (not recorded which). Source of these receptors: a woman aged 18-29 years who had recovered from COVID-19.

The DNA of the CDR3 is TGCGCCAGCAGCTTGGATTCAGGTCTGAACACTGAAGCTTTCTTT. Its translation is CASSLDSGLNTEAFF. The V call is TRBV5-1, the J call TRBJ1-1; no definite D call. The germline V gene has CDR1 SGHRS and CDR2 YFSETQ. The CDR3 is 15 amino acids. V dropped 0 bases and J dropped 0 bases, with 9 bases sitting between them. The full variable domain, completed using reference TRBV5-1 and TRBJ1-1, is KAGVTQTPRYLIKTRGQQVTLSCSPISGHRSVSWYQQTPGQGLQFLFEYFSETQRNKGNFPGRFSGRQFSNSRSEMNVSTLELGDSALYLCASSLDSGLNTEAFFGQGTRLTVV.

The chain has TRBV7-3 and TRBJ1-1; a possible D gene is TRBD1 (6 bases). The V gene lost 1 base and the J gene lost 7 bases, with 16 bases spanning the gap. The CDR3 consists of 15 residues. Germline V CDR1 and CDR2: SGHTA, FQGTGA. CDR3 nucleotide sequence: TGTGCCAGCAGCTTAATGCCGTCGGTAGGGGGTGAAGCTTTCTTT. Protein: CASSLMPSVGGEAFF.

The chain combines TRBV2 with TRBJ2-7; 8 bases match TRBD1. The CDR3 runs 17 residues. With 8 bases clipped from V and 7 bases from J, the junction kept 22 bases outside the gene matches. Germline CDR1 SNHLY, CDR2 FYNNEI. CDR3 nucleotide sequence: TGTGCCAGCGTGCGTGCCTCAGTCTCCAGGGGGCCGGGAGAGCAGTACTTC. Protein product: CASVRASVSRGPGEQYF.

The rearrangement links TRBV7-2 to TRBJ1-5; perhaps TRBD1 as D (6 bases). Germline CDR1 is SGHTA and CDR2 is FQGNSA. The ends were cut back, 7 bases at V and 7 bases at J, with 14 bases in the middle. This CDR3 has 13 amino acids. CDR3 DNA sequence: TGTGCCAGCACCAAGGGGGGGGACCAGCCCCAGCATTTT. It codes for CASTKGGDQPQHF.

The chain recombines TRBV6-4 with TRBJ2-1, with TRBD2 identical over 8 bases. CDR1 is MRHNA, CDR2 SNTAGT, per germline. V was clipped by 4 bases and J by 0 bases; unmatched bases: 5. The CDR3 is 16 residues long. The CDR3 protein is CASSGRGGSSYNEQFF. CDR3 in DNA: TGTGCCAGCAGTGGCCGGGGGGGGAGCTCCTACAATGAGCAGTTCTTC.

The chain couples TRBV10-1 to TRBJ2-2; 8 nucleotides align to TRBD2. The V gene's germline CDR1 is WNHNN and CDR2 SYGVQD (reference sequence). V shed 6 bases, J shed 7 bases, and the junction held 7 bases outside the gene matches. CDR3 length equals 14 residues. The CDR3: CASRPGGSSGELFF. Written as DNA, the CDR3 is TGCGCCAGCAGACCGGGGGGGTCGAGCGGGGAGCTGTTTTTT.

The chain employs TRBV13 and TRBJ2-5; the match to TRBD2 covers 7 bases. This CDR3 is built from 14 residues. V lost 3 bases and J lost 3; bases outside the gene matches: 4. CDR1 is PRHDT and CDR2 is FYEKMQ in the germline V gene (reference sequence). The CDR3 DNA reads TGTGCCAGCAGCTTTAGCGGGCCCAAAGAGACCCAGTACTTC. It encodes CASSFSGPKETQYF.

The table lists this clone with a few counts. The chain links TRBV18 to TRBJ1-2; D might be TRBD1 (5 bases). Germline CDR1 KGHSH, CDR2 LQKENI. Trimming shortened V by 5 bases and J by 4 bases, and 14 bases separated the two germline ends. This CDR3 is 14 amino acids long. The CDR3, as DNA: TGTGCCAGCTCAGGTTTGCGGGGGAGCTATGGCTACACCTTC. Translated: CASSGLRGSYGYTF. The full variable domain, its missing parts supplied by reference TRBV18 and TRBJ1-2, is NAGVMQNPRHLVRRRGQEARLRCSPMKGHSHVYWYRQLPEEGLKFMVYLQKENIIDESGMPKERFSAEFPKEGPSILRIQQVVRGDSAAYFCASSGLRGSYGYTFGSGTRLTVV.

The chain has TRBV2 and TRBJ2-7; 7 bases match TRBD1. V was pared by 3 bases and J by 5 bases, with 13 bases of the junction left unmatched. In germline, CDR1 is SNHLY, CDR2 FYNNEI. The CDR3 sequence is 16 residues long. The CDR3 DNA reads TGTGCCAGCAGTGAGGGTGGTTTTACAGGGGCCGACGAGCAGTACTTC. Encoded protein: CASSEGGFTGADEQYF.

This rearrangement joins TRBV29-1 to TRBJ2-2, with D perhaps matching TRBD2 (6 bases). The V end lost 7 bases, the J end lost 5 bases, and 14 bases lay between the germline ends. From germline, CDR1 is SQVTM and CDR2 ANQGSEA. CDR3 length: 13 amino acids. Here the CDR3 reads CSASREDTGELFF. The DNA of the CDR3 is TGCAGCGCCAGCAGGGAGGATACCGGGGAGCTGTTTTTT.

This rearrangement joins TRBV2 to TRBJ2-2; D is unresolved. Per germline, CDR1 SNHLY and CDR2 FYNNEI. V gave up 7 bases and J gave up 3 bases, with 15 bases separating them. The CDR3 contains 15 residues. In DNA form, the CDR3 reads TGTGCCAGCATAGTGAAGGAAGGAGACACCGGGGAGCTGTTTTTT. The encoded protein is CASIVKEGDTGELFF.

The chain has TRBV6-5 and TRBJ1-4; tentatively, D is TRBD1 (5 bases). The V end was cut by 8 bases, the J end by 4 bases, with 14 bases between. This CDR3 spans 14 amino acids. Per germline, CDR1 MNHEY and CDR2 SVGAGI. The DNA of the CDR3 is TGTGCCAGCTCCCCCCCGGGGGGTAATGAAAAACTGTTTTTT. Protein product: CASSPPGGNEKLFF.

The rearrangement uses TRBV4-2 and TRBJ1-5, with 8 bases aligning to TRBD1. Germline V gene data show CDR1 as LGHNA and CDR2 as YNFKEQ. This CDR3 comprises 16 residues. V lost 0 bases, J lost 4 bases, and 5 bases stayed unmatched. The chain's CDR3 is CASSQDPGTGNQPQHF. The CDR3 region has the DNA TGTGCCAGCAGCCAAGACCCCGGGACAGGTAATCAGCCCCAGCATTTT.

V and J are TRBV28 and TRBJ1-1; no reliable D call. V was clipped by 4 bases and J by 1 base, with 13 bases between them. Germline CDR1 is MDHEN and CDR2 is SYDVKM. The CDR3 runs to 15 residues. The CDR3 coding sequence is TGTGCCAGCAGTTCTCCAGGAATGCAGAACACTGAAGCTTTCTTT. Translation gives CASSSPGMQNTEAFF. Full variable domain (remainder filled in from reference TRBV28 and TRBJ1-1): DVKVTQSSRYLVKRTGEKVFLECVQDMDHENMFWYRQDPGLGLRLIYFSYDVKMKEKGDIPEGYSVSREKKERFSLILESASTNQTSMYLCASSSPGMQNTEAFFGQGTRLTVV.

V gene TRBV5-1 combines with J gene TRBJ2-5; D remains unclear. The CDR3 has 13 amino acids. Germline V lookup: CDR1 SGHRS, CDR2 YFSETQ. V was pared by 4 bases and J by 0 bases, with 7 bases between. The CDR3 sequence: CASSRNYQETQYF. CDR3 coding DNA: TGCGCCAGCAGCCGAAACTACCAAGAGACCCAGTACTTC.

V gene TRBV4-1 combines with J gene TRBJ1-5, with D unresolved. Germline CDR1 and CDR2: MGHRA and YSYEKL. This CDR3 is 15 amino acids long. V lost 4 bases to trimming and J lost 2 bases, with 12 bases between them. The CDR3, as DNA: TGCGCCAGCAGCCCGGTCAGGAAAGGCAATCAGCCCCAGCATTTT. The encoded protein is CASSPVRKGNQPQHF.

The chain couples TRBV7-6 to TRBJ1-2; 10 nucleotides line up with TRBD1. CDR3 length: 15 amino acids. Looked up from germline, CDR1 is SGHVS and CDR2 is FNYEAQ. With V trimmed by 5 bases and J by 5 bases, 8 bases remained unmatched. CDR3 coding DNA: TGTGCCAGCAGCCCTGGACAGGGGGTGCGGTATGGCTACACCTTC. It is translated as CASSPGQGVRYGYTF.

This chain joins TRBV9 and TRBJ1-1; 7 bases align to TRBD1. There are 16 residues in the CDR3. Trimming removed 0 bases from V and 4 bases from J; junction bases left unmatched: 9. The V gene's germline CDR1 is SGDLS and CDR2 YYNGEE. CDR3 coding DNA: TGTGCCAGCAGCGTAGGGGCCCTACAGGGGATCACTGAAGCTTTCTTT. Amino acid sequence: CASSVGALQGITEAFF.

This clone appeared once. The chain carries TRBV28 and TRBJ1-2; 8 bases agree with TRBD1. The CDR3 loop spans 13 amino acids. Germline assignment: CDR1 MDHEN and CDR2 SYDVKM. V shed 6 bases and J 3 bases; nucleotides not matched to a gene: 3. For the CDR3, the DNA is TGTGCCAGCAGCCCGGGACAGGACTATGGCTACACCTTC. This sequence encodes CASSPGQDYGYTF.

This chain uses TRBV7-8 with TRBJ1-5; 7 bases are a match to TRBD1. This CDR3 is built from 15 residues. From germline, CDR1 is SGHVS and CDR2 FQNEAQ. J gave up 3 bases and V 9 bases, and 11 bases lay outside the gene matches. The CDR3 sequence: CASFGWGQINQPQHF. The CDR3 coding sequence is TGTGCCAGTTTCGGGTGGGGACAGATCAATCAGCCCCAGCATTTT.

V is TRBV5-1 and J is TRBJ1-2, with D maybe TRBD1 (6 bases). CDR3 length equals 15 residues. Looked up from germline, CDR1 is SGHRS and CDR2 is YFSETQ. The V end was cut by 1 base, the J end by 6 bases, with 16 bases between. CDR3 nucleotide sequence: TGCGCCAGCAGCTTGAGGGGACATCCTGAACATGGCTACACCTTC. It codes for CASSLRGHPEHGYTF. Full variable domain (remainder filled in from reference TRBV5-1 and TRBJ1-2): KAGVTQTPRYLIKTRGQQVTLSCSPISGHRSVSWYQQTPGQGLQFLFEYFSETQRNKGNFPGRFSGRQFSNSRSEMNVSTLELGDSALYLCASSLRGHPEHGYTFGSGTRLTVV.

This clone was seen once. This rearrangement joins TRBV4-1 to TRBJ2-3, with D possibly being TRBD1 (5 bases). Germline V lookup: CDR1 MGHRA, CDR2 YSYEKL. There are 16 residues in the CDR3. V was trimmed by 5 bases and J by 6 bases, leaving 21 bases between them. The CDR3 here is CASSSPGRGSSDTQYF. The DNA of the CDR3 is TGCGCCAGCAGCAGCCCGGGTAGGGGTTCGTCGGATACGCAGTATTTT.

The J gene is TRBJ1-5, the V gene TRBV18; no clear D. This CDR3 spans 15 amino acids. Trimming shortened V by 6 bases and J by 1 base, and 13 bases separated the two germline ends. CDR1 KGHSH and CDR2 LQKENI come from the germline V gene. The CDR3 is CASSLSGKSNQPQHF. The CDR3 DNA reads TGTGCCAGCTCCCTTTCCGGGAAGAGCAATCAGCCCCAGCATTTT. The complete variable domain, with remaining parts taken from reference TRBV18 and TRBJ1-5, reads NAGVMQNPRHLVRRRGQEARLRCSPMKGHSHVYWYRQLPEEGLKFMVYLQKENIIDESGMPKERFSAEFPKEGPSILRIQQVVRGDSAAYFCASSLSGKSNQPQHFGDGTRLSIL.

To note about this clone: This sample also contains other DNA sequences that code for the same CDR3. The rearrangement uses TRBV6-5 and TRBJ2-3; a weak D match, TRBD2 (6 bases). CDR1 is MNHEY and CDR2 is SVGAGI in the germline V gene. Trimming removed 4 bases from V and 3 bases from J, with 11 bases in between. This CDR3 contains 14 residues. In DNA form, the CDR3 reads TGTGCCAGCAGTTCCCCCGGACTAACAGATACGCAGTATTTT. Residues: CASSSPGLTDTQYF.